This TCR beta chain came from a study of shared clonotypes between healthy human individuals. Of note for this clone: Antigen specificity is unknown.

This CDR3 region has 13 residues. Trimming took 7 bases from V and 9 from J, leaving 19 bases between them. Germline CDR1 and CDR2: MNHNY and SVGAGI (reference sequence). Naivety among CD8 cells was defined by CD45RO negativity and positive CCR7 selection, thereby excluding terminally differentiated effector memory CD45RA+ cells. Notes on the study in general: Sample collection involved blood only; tissue repertoires are likely different. It was the non-shared clonotypes that had lower generation probabilities than clonotypes shared by all four donors.

Only in-frame clones appear in the TCRdb table, and some are missing; sequencing was by immunoSEQ multiplex PCR. In the table there are over 750,000 clones, 96% of which are singletons. The receptor was isolated from a man aged 25-40 years in good health. This chain links TRBV6-6 with TRBJ2-7; D is unclear. Sequenced input: naive CD8+ T cells sorted from blood. The CDR3 protein is CASNYQTPEGQYF. CDR3 bases: TGTGCCAGCAACTATCAAACACCGGAAGGGCAGTACTTC.